Listed below are T cell receptor beta chains from one sample, sequenced in a study of blood T cell repertoires in COVID-19. Sequencing used immunoSEQ multiplex PCR; TCRdb keeps in-frame clones, though not all of them. The table records fewer than 500,000 clones, around 90% of them present only once. Material: peripheral blood. Source of these receptors: a man younger than 35 with COVID-19, enrolled during active disease. CDR3s include the opening cysteine and the closing phenylalanine or tryptophan. A D gene is named only where the DNA matches it firmly. Expanded clones are given a class, and other clones once, few, many or no size at all.

V	size	D	J	CDR3	DNA
TRBV6-5	few	NA	TRBJ1-5	CASSLQGPNQPQHF	TGTGCCAGCAGTCTTCAGGGGCCCAATCAGCCCCAGCATTTT
TRBV7-8	NA	TRBD2	TRBJ2-1	CASRRDYQKESNEQFF	TGTGCCAGTCGTCGGGACTACCAGAAGGAGTCAAATGAGCAGTTCTTC
TRBV11-2	NA	NA	TRBJ2-7	CASSLSGARAGYF	TGTGCCAGCAGCCTATCGGGAGCACGGGCTGGGTACTTC
TRBV7-9	NA	NA	TRBJ2-3	CASSLWSSTDTQYF	TGTGCCAGCAGCTTATGGAGTAGCACAGATACGCAGTATTTT
TRBV11-2	NA	NA	TRBJ2-7	CASSHPTRTYEQYF	TGTGCCAGCAGCCACCCGACGAGGACCTACGAGCAGTACTTC
TRBV20-1	once	NA	TRBJ1-3	CSASNPFSGNTIYF	TGCAGTGCTAGTAATCCGTTCTCTGGAAACACCATATATTTT
TRBV15	NA	NA	TRBJ2-5	CATSRDLLDPRETQYF	TGTGCCACCAGCAGAGATCTGCTAGACCCTCGGGAGACCCAGTACTTC
TRBV12-5	NA	TRBD1	TRBJ2-1	CASGLVPSGQGFNNEQFF	TGTGCTAGTGGTTTGGTACCCTCGGGACAGGGCTTTAACAATGAGCAGTTCTTC
TRBV11-2	NA	TRBD2	TRBJ2-2	CASSGLAGGPGTGELFF	TGTGCCAGCAGCGGGTTAGCGGGGGGGCCGGGCACCGGGGAGCTGTTTTTT
TRBV6-1	NA	TRBD1	TRBJ2-5	CASSESQGFTETQYF	TGTGCCAGCAGTGAGTCACAGGGGTTTACGGAGACCCAGTACTTC
TRBV3-1/TRBV3-2	once	NA	TRBJ2-3	CASSQNREDTQYF	TGTGCCAGCAGCCAGAACAGGGAAGATACGCAGTATTTT
TRBV7-3	NA	TRBD2	TRBJ2-1	CASSSAPGTSGRSSYNEQFF	TGTGCCAGCAGCTCAGCCCCCGGGACTAGCGGGAGGTCCTCCTACAATGAGCAGTTCTTC
TRBV5-1	NA	NA	TRBJ1-1	CASSLAGSRETEAFF	TGCGCCAGCAGCTTGGCCGGCAGCAGGGAAACTGAAGCTTTCTTT
TRBV4-1	NA	NA	TRBJ1-2	CASSPRVGGANYGYTF	TGCGCCAGCAGCCCCCGGGTGGGGGGGGCGAACTATGGCTACACCTTC
TRBV28	NA	TRBD2	TRBJ2-1	CASSSSGRRVNEQFF	TGTGCCAGCAGTTCTAGCGGGAGAAGGGTCAATGAGCAGTTCTTC
TRBV10-2	NA	TRBD2	TRBJ2-1	CASRSTSGGARYEQFF	TGCGCCAGCAGGTCGACTAGCGGGGGGGCAAGATATGAGCAGTTCTTC
TRBV3-1/TRBV3-2	once	TRBD2	TRBJ2-3	CASSQGGEGDTQYF	TGTGCCAGCAGCCAAGGCGGGGAGGGAGATACGCAGTATTTT
TRBV5-4	once	TRBD1	TRBJ2-3	CASSARDRGSDTQYF	TGTGCCAGCAGCGCCCGGGACAGGGGGTCGGATACGCAGTATTTT
TRBV4-1	NA	TRBD2	TRBJ2-1	CASSQGVLAGALDEQFF	TGCGCCAGCAGCCAAGGCGTACTAGCGGGAGCCCTGGATGAGCAGTTCTTC
TRBV5-1	NA	TRBD1	TRBJ1-2	CASSLGTGSGYTF	TGCGCCAGCAGCTTGGGGACAGGGTCGGGCTACACCTTC
TRBV4-1	once	NA	TRBJ2-7	CASSQAAASYEQYF	TGCGCCAGCAGCCAAGCCGCGGCCTCCTACGAGCAGTACTTC
TRBV24-1	NA	NA	TRBJ1-1	CATSDGGVGDTEAFF	TGTGCCACCAGTGATGGGGGGGTGGGGGACACTGAAGCTTTCTTT
TRBV7-9	NA	TRBD2	TRBJ2-3	CASSFGTSGMYIDTQYF	TGTGCCAGCAGCTTCGGGACTAGCGGGATGTATATAGATACGCAGTATTTT
TRBV9	NA	NA	TRBJ1-1	CASSGGALNTEAFF	TGTGCCAGCAGCGGTGGGGCATTGAACACTGAAGCTTTCTTT
TRBV30	NA	NA	TRBJ1-5	CAWSAGGGQPQHF	TGTGCCTGGAGTGCCGGGGGTGGTCAGCCCCAGCATTTT
TRBV9	NA	NA	TRBJ1-1	CASSVGSGLNTEAFF	TGTGCCAGCAGCGTAGGTTCAGGTCTGAACACTGAAGCTTTCTTT
TRBV24-1	NA	NA	TRBJ2-1	CATSAGRGYNEQFF	TGTGCCACCAGTGCTGGCAGGGGTTACAATGAGCAGTTCTTC
TRBV7-9	NA	NA	TRBJ1-2	CASSPDRTTNYGYTF	TGTGCCAGCAGCCCAGACAGAACGACTAACTATGGCTACACCTTC
TRBV6-5	NA	NA	TRBJ2-1	CASRPGDHLHEQFF	TGTGCCAGCAGGCCGGGGGACCATCTCCATGAGCAGTTCTTC
TRBV15	NA	TRBD2	TRBJ2-1	CATSRSGLAGGYEQFF	TGTGCCACCAGCAGATCCGGACTAGCGGGCGGCTATGAGCAGTTCTTC
TRBV27	NA	TRBD1	TRBJ1-2	CASSFGQGRGYTF	TGTGCCAGCAGTTTTGGACAGGGTCGCGGCTACACCTTC
TRBV11-1	NA	TRBD1	TRBJ2-1	CASSNRGRYNEQFF	TGTGCCAGCAGCAACAGGGGACGGTACAATGAGCAGTTCTTC
TRBV5-4	NA	TRBD1	TRBJ2-1	CASTFPGTGGPNEQFF	TGTGCCAGCACATTTCCCGGGACAGGGGGTCCTAATGAGCAGTTCTTC
TRBV5-8	NA	NA	TRBJ2-5	CASSPLGSGVKETQYF	TGTGCCAGCAGCCCACTGGGATCCGGGGTAAAAGAGACCCAGTACTTC
TRBV5-8	NA	TRBD1	TRBJ1-2	CASSLATYRGSRYGYTF	TGTGCCAGCAGCTTGGCTACTTACAGGGGTTCGAGGTATGGCTACACCTTC
TRBV10-3	NA	NA	TRBJ2-5	CAISGSFQETQYF	TGTGCCATCAGTGGGAGTTTCCAAGAGACCCAGTACTTC
TRBV4-1	NA	TRBD1	TRBJ1-2	CASSLGDRESHYGYTF	TGCGCCAGCAGCCTGGGGGACAGGGAAAGCCACTATGGCTACACCTTC
TRBV6-5	few	TRBD1	TRBJ1-5	CASRALDRAGQPQHF	TGTGCCAGCAGAGCCCTGGACAGGGCGGGCCAGCCCCAGCATTTT
TRBV18	NA	NA	TRBJ2-3	CASSPVSGVTDTQYF	TGTGCCAGCTCACCAGTCAGCGGTGTTACAGATACGCAGTATTTT
TRBV2	NA	TRBD2	TRBJ2-3	CASRDPPGLASSTDTQYF	TGTGCCAGCAGGGACCCGCCGGGACTAGCCTCTAGCACAGATACGCAGTATTTT
TRBV30	NA	NA	TRBJ2-7	CAWRQGPYEQYF	TGTGCCTGGCGGCAGGGCCCCTACGAGCAGTACTTC
TRBV19	NA	TRBD1	TRBJ2-3	CASSAQGARYLSDTQYF	TGTGCCAGTAGTGCCCAGGGGGCGCGGTACCTATCAGATACGCAGTATTTT
TRBV13	NA	NA	TRBJ2-2	CASSLGGSLLAGRRELFF	TGTGCCAGCAGCTTAGGGGGCTCTTTACTGGCGGGGCGCCGGGAGCTGTTTTTT
TRBV2	NA	NA	TRBJ2-1	CASRGERLAPSGEQFF	TGTGCCAGCAGGGGGGAGAGGCTAGCGCCCTCGGGGGAGCAGTTCTTC
TRBV6-5	NA	TRBD2	TRBJ2-7	CASKLAGAREQYF	TGTGCCAGCAAACTAGCGGGAGCTCGTGAGCAGTACTTC
TRBV4-1	NA	NA	TRBJ1-1	CASRRRQGMNTEAFF	TGCGCCAGCAGGCGGCGGCAGGGGATGAACACTGAAGCTTTCTTT
TRBV27	NA	NA	TRBJ2-1	CASSLAGLSYNEQFF	TGTGCCAGCAGTTTAGCAGGGCTCTCCTACAATGAGCAGTTCTTC
TRBV19	NA	TRBD2	TRBJ2-1	CASRSGDGRYNEQFF	TGTGCCAGTAGGAGCGGGGACGGGAGGTACAATGAGCAGTTCTTC
TRBV7-9	NA	NA	TRBJ2-7	CASSQPGGTRSYEQYF	TGTGCCAGCAGCCAGCCGGGCGGGACTCGATCCTACGAGCAGTACTTC
TRBV9	NA	TRBD1	TRBJ2-3	CASNLDRSTDTQYF	TGTGCCAGCAACCTGGACAGGAGCACAGATACGCAGTATTTT
TRBV9	NA	NA	TRBJ2-7	CASSPTPASTYEQYF	TGTGCCAGCAGCCCTACCCCCGCTTCGACCTACGAGCAGTACTTC
TRBV18	NA	TRBD2	TRBJ2-1	CASSPATSGGAFEQFF	TGTGCCAGCTCACCAGCGACTAGCGGGGGGGCTTTTGAGCAGTTCTTC
TRBV6-2/TRBV6-3	NA	TRBD2	TRBJ2-3	CASSYLAGDNTDTQYF	TGTGCCAGCAGTTACCTAGCGGGGGACAACACAGATACGCAGTATTTT
TRBV3-1/TRBV3-2	NA	NA	TRBJ2-7	CASSQVLGSYEQYF	TGTGCCAGCAGCCAAGTTCTCGGCTCCTACGAGCAGTACTTC
TRBV18	NA	TRBD1	TRBJ1-1	CASSPATGSVNTEAFF	TGTGCCAGCTCACCAGCGACAGGGTCAGTGAACACTGAAGCTTTCTTT